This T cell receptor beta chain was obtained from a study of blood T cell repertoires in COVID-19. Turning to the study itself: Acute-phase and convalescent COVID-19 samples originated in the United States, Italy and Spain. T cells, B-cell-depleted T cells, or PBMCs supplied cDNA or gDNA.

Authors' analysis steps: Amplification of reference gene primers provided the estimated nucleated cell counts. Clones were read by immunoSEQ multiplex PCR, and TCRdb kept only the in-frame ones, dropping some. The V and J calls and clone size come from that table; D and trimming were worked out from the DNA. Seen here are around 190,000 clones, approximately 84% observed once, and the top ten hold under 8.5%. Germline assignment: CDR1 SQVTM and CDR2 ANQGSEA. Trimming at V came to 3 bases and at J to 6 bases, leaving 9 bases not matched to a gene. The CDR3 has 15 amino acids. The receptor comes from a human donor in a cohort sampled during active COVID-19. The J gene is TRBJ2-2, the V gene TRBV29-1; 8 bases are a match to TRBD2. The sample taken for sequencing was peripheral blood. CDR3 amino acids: CSVEASGGEAGELFF. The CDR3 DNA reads TGCAGCGTTGAGGCCTCGGGGGGGGAAGCCGGGGAGCTGTTTTTT.